Here is one T cell receptor beta chain with its context. Method: immunoSEQ multiplex PCR; TCRdb's copy keeps in-frame clones and lacks some. The sample contains about 190,000 clones, just under 85% of which appear only once. The data originate from a study of blood T cell repertoires in COVID-19. Turning to the study itself: COVID-19 samples from acute and convalescent phases originated in the United States, Italy and Spain.

In germline, CDR1 is SGHNT, CDR2 YYREEE (reference sequence). CDR3 length: 12 amino acids. Trimming removed 7 bases at V and 2 bases at J, with 9 bases between. Source material: peripheral blood. This TCR was sampled from a woman between 70 and 85 years old with active or convalescent COVID-19. This rearrangement joins TRBV5-4 to TRBJ1-2; D is undetermined. The CDR3 loop reads CASGPANYGYTF. CDR3 in DNA: TGTGCCAGCGGTCCTGCGAACTATGGCTACACCTTC.